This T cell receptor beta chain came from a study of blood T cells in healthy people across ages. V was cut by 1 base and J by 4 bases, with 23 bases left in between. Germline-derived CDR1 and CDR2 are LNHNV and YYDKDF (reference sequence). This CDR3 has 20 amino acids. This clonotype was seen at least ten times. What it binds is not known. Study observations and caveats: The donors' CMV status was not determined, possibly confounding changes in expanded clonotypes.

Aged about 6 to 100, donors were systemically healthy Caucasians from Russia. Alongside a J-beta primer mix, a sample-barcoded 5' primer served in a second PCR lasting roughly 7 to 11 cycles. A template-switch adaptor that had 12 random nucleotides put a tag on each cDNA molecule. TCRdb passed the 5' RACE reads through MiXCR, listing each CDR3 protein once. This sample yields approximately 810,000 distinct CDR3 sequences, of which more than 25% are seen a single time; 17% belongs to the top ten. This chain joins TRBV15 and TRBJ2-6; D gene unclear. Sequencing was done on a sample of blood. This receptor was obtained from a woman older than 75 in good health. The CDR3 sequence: CATSRGAHYTLRSGANVLTF. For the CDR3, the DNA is TGTGCCACCAGCAGAGGAGCCCATTACACATTACGGTCGGGGGCCAACGTCCTGACTTTC.